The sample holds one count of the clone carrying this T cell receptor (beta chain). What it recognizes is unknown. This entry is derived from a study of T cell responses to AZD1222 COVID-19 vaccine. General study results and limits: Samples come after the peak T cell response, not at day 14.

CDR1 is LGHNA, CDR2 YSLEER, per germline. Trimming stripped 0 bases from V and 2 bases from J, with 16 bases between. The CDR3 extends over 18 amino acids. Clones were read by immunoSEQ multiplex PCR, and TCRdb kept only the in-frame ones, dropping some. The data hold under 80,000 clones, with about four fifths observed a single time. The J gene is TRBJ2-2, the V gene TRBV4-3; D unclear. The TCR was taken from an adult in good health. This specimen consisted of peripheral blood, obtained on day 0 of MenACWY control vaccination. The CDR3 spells CASSQDRTSYGNTGELFF. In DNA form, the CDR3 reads TGCGCCAGCAGCCAAGATCGGACCTCCTACGGTAACACCGGGGAGCTGTTTTTT.